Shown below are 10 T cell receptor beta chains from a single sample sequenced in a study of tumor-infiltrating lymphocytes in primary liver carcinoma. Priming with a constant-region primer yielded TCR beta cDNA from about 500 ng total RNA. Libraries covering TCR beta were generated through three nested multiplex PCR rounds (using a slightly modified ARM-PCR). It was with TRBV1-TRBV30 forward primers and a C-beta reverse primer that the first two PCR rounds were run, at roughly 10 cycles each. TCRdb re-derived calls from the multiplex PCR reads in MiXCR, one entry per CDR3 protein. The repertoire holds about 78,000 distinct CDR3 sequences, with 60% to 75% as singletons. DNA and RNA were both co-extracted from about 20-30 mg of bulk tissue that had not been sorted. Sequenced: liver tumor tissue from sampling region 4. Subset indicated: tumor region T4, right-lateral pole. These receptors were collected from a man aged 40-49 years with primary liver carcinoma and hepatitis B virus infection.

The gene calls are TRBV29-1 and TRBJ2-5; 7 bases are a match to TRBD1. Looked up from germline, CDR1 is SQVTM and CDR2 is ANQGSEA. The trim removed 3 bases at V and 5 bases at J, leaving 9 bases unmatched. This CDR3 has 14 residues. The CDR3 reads CSVDDTGAQETQYF. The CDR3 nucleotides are TGCAGCGTTGATGATACAGGGGCCCAGGAGACCCAGTACTTC.

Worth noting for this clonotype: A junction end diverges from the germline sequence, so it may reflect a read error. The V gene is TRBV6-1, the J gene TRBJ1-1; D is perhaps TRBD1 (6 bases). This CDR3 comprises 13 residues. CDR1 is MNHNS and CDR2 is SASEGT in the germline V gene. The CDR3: CASRPDSMTETFF. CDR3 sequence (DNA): TGTGCCAGCAGGCCGGACAGTATGACTGAAACTTTCTTT.

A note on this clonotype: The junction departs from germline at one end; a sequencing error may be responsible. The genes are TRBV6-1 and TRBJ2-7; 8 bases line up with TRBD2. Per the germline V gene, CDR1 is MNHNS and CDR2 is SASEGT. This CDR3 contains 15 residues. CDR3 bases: TGTGCCAGCGGTGAAGAGGCGGGAGGTAGCTACGAGCAGTACTTC. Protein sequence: CASGEEAGGSYEQYF.

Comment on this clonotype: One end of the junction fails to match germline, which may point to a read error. CDR3 region: CPSRNRGNSEAFF. CDR3 bases: TGCCCCAGCAGAAACAGGGGAAACTCTGAAGCTTTCTTT. The rearrangement uses TRBV5-1 and TRBJ1-1; the match to TRBD1 covers 7 bases. Germline V gives CDR1 SGHRS, CDR2 YFSETQ. This CDR3 region has 13 residues.

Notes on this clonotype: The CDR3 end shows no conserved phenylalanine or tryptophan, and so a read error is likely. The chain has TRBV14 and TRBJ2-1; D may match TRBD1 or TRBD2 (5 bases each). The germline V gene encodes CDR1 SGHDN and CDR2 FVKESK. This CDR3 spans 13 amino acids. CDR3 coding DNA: TGTGCCAACAGCCAAGGGACGGTGCATGGGCAGTTCCTC. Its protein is CANSQGTVHGQFL.

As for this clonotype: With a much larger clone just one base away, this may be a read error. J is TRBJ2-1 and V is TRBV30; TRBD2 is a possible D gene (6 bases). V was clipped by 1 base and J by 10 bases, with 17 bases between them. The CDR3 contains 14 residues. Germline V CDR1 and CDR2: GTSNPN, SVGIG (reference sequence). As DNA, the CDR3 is TGTGCCTGGAGTGCACTAGTGGGAGGCGGGGAGCAGTTCTTC. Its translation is CAWSALVGGGEQFF.

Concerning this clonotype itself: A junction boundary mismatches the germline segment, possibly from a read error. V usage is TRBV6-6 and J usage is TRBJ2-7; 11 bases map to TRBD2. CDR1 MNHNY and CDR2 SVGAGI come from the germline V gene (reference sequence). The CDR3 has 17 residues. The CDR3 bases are TGTACCAGCAGTTACCCATCACTAGCGGGAGTTTTCGACGAGCAGTACTTC. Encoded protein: CTSSYPSLAGVFDEQYF.

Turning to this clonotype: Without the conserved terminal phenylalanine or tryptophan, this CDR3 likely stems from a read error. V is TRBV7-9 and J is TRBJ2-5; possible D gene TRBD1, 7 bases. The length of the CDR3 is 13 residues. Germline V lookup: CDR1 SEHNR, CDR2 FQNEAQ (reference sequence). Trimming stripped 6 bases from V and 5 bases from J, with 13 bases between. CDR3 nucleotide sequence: TGTGCCAGCAGTACCGGAGGGGGCGAGACCCAGTACATC. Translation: CASSTGGGETQYI.

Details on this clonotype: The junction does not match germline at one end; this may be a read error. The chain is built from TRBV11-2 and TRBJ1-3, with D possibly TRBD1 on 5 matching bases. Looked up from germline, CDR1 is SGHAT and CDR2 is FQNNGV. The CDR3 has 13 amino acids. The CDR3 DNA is TGTGTCTCAGCCCAGGGAGCTGGGAACACCACATATTTT. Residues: CVSAQGAGNTTYF.

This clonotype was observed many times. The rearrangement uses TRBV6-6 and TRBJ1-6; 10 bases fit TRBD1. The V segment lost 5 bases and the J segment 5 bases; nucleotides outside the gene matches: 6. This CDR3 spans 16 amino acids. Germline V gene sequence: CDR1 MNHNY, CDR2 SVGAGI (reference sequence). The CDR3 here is CASSPPGQGNNSPLHF. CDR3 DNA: TGTGCCAGCAGTCCTCCGGGACAGGGGAATAATTCACCCCTCCACTTT.